These 12 T cell receptor beta chains were sequenced from one sample in a study of tissue T cells after allogeneic stem cell transplantation (dated 2022 in TCRdb). Library generation was performed with the immunoSEQ multiplex PCR assay. TCRdb holds this immuneACCESS table with in-frame rearrangements only. Some clones are missing; in checked studies, unresolved V genes explain under half, and the rest has no known cause. Counted in this sample were approximately 8,500 clones; 35% to 50% of them appeared once. The ten largest clones add up to roughly 1.5% of the sample. The intended sense of this specimen's time point label: mouse harvest day 7 after allogeneic transplant. Mouse grafts consisting of 10^7 T-cell-depleted bone marrow cells combined with 10^6 splenic CD5+ T cells were administered by tail vein injection. The sample consisted of skin. The source of these receptors is a female BALB/c mouse given C57BL/6 T cells with graft-versus-host disease after an allogeneic hematopoietic cell transplant.

This clone was observed a handful of times. Mouse gene names and germline throughout. The DNA ends 1 residue before the CDR3 does, and the rest of the CDR3 is filled in from the germline J gene. This sequence joins TRBV26 and TRBJ2-1; TRBD2 matches 7 bases. Germline assignment: CDR1 KGHPV and CDR2 FQNQEV (reference sequence). This CDR3 region has 13 residues. Losses at the gene ends were 4 bases for V and 4 bases for J; bases not matched to a gene: 1. The covered CDR3 bases are TGTGCCAGCAGTCCCTGGGGGTATGCTGAGCAGTTC. It specifies CASSPWGYAEQF. The entire CDR3 reads CASSPWGYAEQFF.

Comments on this clone: Gene names refer to mouse genes. The read ends 1 residue shy of where the CDR3 ends; the end is completed using the germline J gene. Other nucleotide sequences from this sample produce the same CDR3. The genes are TRBV16 and TRBJ1-1; D remains unclear. The ends were cut back, 1 base at V and 0 bases at J, with 3 bases in the middle. CDR3 size: 13 residues. Germline lookup yields CDR1 SGHSA and CDR2 FRNQAP. CDR3 sequence: CASSLGANTEVFF. CDR3 DNA, as far as it was read: TGTGCAAGCAGCTTAGGGGCAAACACAGAAGTCTTC.

Concerning this clone itself: Gene names are mouse gene names. The read gets to within 1 residue of the CDR3 end, and the germline J gene fills in the rest. The chain uses TRBV15 and TRBJ2-7; the match to TRBD1 covers 11 bases. Germline trimming cut 6 bases from V and 4 bases from J; bases unmatched to any gene: 2. Germline V CDR1 and CDR2: SGHND, FRSKSL. CDR3 length: 13 amino acids. The CDR3 is CASRGQGGYEQYF. The sequenced CDR3 bases are TGTGCCAGCAGGGGACAGGGGGGTTATGAACAGTAC.

For this clone: Mouse gene names and germline throughout. The CDR3 end falls 1 residue outside the read, so it is completed with the germline J gene. The chain has TRBV19 and TRBJ1-2, with TRBD1 identical over 9 bases. This CDR3 spans 14 amino acids. Germline CDR1 FNHDT, CDR2 SITEND (reference sequence). The ends lost 4 bases at V and 0 bases at J; junction bases unmatched: 1. CDR3 protein: CASSRDRANSDYTF. The part of the CDR3 DNA that was read is TGTGCCAGCAGTCGGGACAGGGCAAACTCCGACTACACC.

Remarks on this clone: The genes and germline here are from mouse. From the germline J gene comes the end of the CDR3, since the read stops 1 residue before it. The chain joins TRBV12-2 to TRBJ2-2; TRBD2 agrees at 11 bases. Trimming at V came to 1 base and at J to 3 bases, leaving 3 bases not matched to a gene. Germline V lookup: CDR1 SGHLS, CDR2 HYDKME. The CDR3 sequence is 16 residues long. The covered CDR3 bases are TGTGCCAGCTCTCTACTGGGGGGGCGGGACACCGGGCAGCTCTAC. Its translation is CASSLLGGRDTGQLY. The CDR3 in its entirety is CASSLLGGRDTGQLYF.

This clone came up a few times. Germline and genes here are mouse. From the germline J gene comes the end of the CDR3, since the read stops 1 residue before it. The chain couples TRBV15 to TRBJ1-4, with TRBD1 as a possible D gene (6 bases). There are 12 residues in the CDR3. Germline V CDR1 and CDR2: SGHND, FRSKSL. The V end lost 6 bases, the J end lost 5 bases, and 7 bases lay between the germline ends. The chain's CDR3 is CASRDSNERLFF. The DNA read from the CDR3 is TGTGCCAGCAGGGACAGTAACGAAAGATTATTT.

Details on this clone: Mouse gene names apply. The read falls 1 residue short of the CDR3 end, and the missing part is taken from the germline J gene. The chain recombines TRBV16 with TRBJ1-5; D is uncertain. Trimming took 0 bases from V and 0 from J, leaving 9 bases between them. This CDR3 has 16 amino acids. Germline loops: CDR1 SGHSA, CDR2 FRNQAP. The part of the CDR3 DNA that was read is TGTGCAAGCAGCTTAGATCCCCCATATAACAACCAGGCTCCGCTT. This encodes CASSLDPPYNNQAPL. The full CDR3 reads CASSLDPPYNNQAPLF.

The sample holds a few counts of this clone. The listed genes are named as in mouse. Read coverage stops 1 residue before the CDR3 terminus; the germline J gene supplies the remainder. The chain couples TRBV26 to TRBJ2-7; tentatively, D is TRBD1 (6 bases). The CDR3 contains 12 residues. The germline V and J ends were trimmed by 2 bases and 4 bases, with 6 bases remaining between them. Germline values: CDR1 KGHPV, CDR2 FQNQEV (reference sequence). CDR3 in amino acids: CASSLTGYEQYF. The DNA read from the CDR3 is TGTGCCAGCAGTCTGACAGGGTATGAACAGTAC.

This clone appeared a few times. The gene names here belong to mouse. The DNA ends 1 residue before the CDR3 does, and the rest of the CDR3 is filled in from the germline J gene. The gene calls are TRBV23 and TRBJ2-4; the listed D gene, TRBD2, was not tested against the DNA. This CDR3 is built from 14 residues. Germline CDR1 is KGHTA and CDR2 is FQNQQP. The part of the CDR3 DNA that was read is TGCTCCAGCAGGAGTGGGGGAGGTCAAAACACCTTGTAC. Amino acid sequence: CSSRSGGGQNTLY. The full CDR3 reads CSSRSGGGQNTLYF.

This clone occurred a few times. The gene symbols are mouse symbols. Read data end 1 residue before the CDR3 end; the end is taken from the germline J gene. This chain joins TRBV23 and TRBJ2-4; the table calls TRBD1, which could not be checked here. CDR1 is KGHTA, CDR2 FQNQQP, per germline. This CDR3 has 13 residues. The part of the CDR3 DNA that was read is TGCTCCAGCAGCCCAGGGGGGCAAAACACCTTGTAC. Encoded protein: CSSSPGGQNTLY. The complete CDR3 reads CSSSPGGQNTLYF.

This clone was counted only a few times. The germline and genes are mouse ones. The CDR3 extends 1 residue past the end of the read, so its final part is completed from the germline J gene. The chain links TRBV26 to TRBJ1-6, with no clear D. TRBJ1-6 is an ORF, with its function uncertain. The CDR3 spans 14 residues. With 3 bases removed from V and 0 bases from J, the gap between germline ends came to 3 bases. CDR1 and CDR2 from the germline V gene are KGHPV and FQNQEV (reference sequence). The CDR3 protein is CASSLGSYNSPLYF. The DNA read from the CDR3 is TGTGCCAGCAGTCTTGGTTCCTATAATTCGCCCCTCTAC.

A remark on this clone: Germline and genes: mouse. Sequencing ends 1 residue short of the CDR3 end; the germline J gene provides the rest. The rearrangement joins TRBV2 to TRBJ2-5; unclear D gene. The CDR3 consists of 12 residues. The germline V gene encodes CDR1 LGHNA and CDR2 YSYQKL. V lost 0 bases, J lost 4 bases, and 2 bases lay in between. The CDR3 loop is CASSQEKDTQYF. The sequenced CDR3 bases are TGTGCCAGCAGCCAAGAAAAAGACACCCAGTAC.